The 30 T cell receptor beta chains below come from one sample, sequenced in a study of CD8+CD57+ T cells in acquired aplastic anemia. Patients picked for sequencing had shown CD8+CD57+ cell expansion detected by flow cytometry. Genomic DNA, the template, was used for profiling of the TCR beta VDJ and CDR3. TCRdb reanalysed the reads using MiXCR and keeps one entry per CDR3 protein. The table has hundreds of thousands of distinct CDR3 sequences, under 50% seen once; the top ten hold about 20%. Sequencing was carried out using sorted CD4+, CD8+, or CD8+CD57+ T cells (not recorded which) from PBMCs. Receptors were obtained from a human donor with aplastic anemia.

This clonotype showed up many times. The chain employs TRBV20-1 and TRBJ2-5, with TRBD1 matching 7 bases. Trimming cost V 1 base and J 5 bases; bases outside gene matches: 10. This CDR3 region has 15 residues. The germline CDR1 and CDR2 sequences are DFQATT and SNEGSKA (reference sequence). The CDR3 loop reads CSARARSGGKETQYF. The CDR3, as DNA: TGCAGTGCTAGAGCTCGTTCAGGGGGTAAGGAGACCCAGTACTTC.

This clonotype came up many times. The V and J genes are TRBV10-1 and TRBJ2-2; 9 positions match TRBD2. The J segment lost 6 bases and the V segment lost 6 bases, leaving 5 bases of the junction unmatched. This CDR3 comprises 14 residues. Germline values: CDR1 WNHNN, CDR2 SYGVQD (reference sequence). The CDR3 here is CASRETSGAGELFF. The CDR3 DNA is TGCGCCAGCAGGGAGACTAGCGGAGCCGGGGAGCTGTTTTTT.

This clonotype was observed many times. The chain recombines TRBV28 with TRBJ1-5, with 9 bases aligning to TRBD1. The CDR3 has 14 amino acids. Germline CDR1 and CDR2: MDHEN and SYDVKM. Trimming removed 6 bases from V and 4 bases from J; junction bases left unmatched: 4. CDR3 amino acids: CASSRGQGNQPQHF. The CDR3 DNA follows: TGTGCCAGCAGCCGAGGACAGGGGAATCAGCCCCAGCATTTT.

This clonotype was recorded many times. The J gene is TRBJ2-3, the V gene TRBV6-4; perhaps D is TRBD1 or TRBD2 (5 bases each). The CDR3 length is 13 residues. Germline loops: CDR1 MRHNA, CDR2 SNTAGT. V gave up 6 bases and J gave up 2 bases, with 9 bases separating them. The CDR3 region is CASSREFTDTQYF. The CDR3 bases are TGTGCCAGCAGCAGGGAGTTCACAGATACGCAGTATTTT.

The chain combines TRBV5-8 with TRBJ2-5, with 11 bases aligning to TRBD1. Trimming removed 1 base from V and 5 bases from J; junction bases left unmatched: 7. Per germline, CDR1 SGHTS and CDR2 YDEGEE. This CDR3 has 16 amino acids. CDR3 DNA sequence: TGTGCCAGCAGCTTGCGCCGGGACAGGGGGTGTGAGACCCAGTACTTC. Protein product: CASSLRRDRGCETQYF.

This clonotype has just a few counts. The genes are TRBV2 and TRBJ2-1; tentatively, D is TRBD2 (6 bases). Germline CDR1 SNHLY, CDR2 FYNNEI. This CDR3 is 15 amino acids long. Trimming took off 5 bases at V and 0 bases at J, with 11 bases between the two ends. The CDR3 coding sequence is TGTGCCAGCAGTTACGGGGACTCCTCCTACAATGAGCAGTTCTTC. Protein sequence: CASSYGDSSYNEQFF.

The V gene is TRBV19, the J gene TRBJ2-7; 9 bases match TRBD1. From germline, CDR1 is LNHDA and CDR2 SQIVND (reference sequence). CDR3 length equals 14 residues. The junction had 5 bases not matched to a gene; V was cut back by 4 bases and J by 4 bases. The CDR3: CASSKGQGLYEQYF. CDR3 in DNA: TGTGCCAGTAGTAAGGGACAGGGACTTTACGAGCAGTACTTC.

As regards this clonotype: A read error is possible here, since a much larger clone lies one base away. J is TRBJ2-7 and V is TRBV3-1; D is unresolved. Germline V gene lookup returns CDR1 LGHDT and CDR2 YNNKEL (reference sequence). The CDR3 loop spans 11 amino acids. CDR3 DNA sequence: TGTGCCAGCAGCCGGCTCTACGAGCGGTACTTC. Translated, it gives CASSRLYERYF.

This clonotype was observed a few times. The chain recombines TRBV2 with TRBJ2-7, with 7 bases aligning to TRBD1. The CDR3 extends over 13 amino acids. Germline trimming cut 9 bases from V and 0 bases from J; bases unmatched to any gene: 5. CDR1 and CDR2 (germline): SNHLY, FYNNEI. CDR3 sequence (DNA): TGTGCCAGTACCCGGGACAGCTCCTACGAGCAGTACTTC. As protein: CASTRDSSYEQYF.

The V and J genes are TRBV5-1 and TRBJ2-7; TRBD2 matches at 14 bases. V lost 4 bases to trimming and J lost 4 bases; unmatched junction nucleotides: 10. Germline lookup yields CDR1 SGHRS and CDR2 YFSETQ. This CDR3 is 17 amino acids long. In nucleotides, the CDR3 is TGCGCCAGCAGCCGCCGACTAGCGGGAGGGCCAGGATACGAGCAGTACTTC. This gives the protein CASSRRLAGGPGYEQYF.

V and J are TRBV19 and TRBJ1-5; no clear D gene. Trimming pared 7 bases from V and 0 bases from J, leaving 22 bases between. Germline V gene sequence: CDR1 LNHDA, CDR2 SQIVND (reference sequence). The CDR3 totals 18 residues. CDR3 loop: CASTWARDSYYSNQPQHF. CDR3 nucleotides: TGTGCCAGTACATGGGCCCGAGACTCCTACTATAGCAATCAGCCCCAGCATTTT.

This clonotype was observed at least ten times. V is TRBV4-1 and J is TRBJ2-5, with D perhaps TRBD2 (5 bases). V lost 2 bases, J lost 1 base, and 11 bases lay in between. CDR1 MGHRA and CDR2 YSYEKL come from the germline V gene. This CDR3 has 15 amino acids. For the CDR3, the DNA is TGCGCCAGCAGCCAAAGCGGCAGCCGCCAAGAGACCCAGTACTTC. Translating gives CASSQSGSRQETQYF.

This clonotype was counted only a few times. A much larger clone differs by one base, so this may be a read error. The V call is TRBV20-1, the J call TRBJ2-7; D is perhaps TRBD2 (7 bases). This CDR3 is 14 amino acids long. V dropped 1 base and J dropped 5 bases, with 15 bases sitting between them. Germline CDR1 and CDR2: DFQATT and SNEGSKA (reference sequence). CDR3: CSARGGGDNHEQYF. The CDR3 DNA is TGCAGTGCTAGAGGGGGGGGCGACAACCACGAGCAGTACTTC.

Only a few counts were recorded for this clonotype. The chain is built from TRBV24-1 and TRBJ2-6; D gene ambiguous. Germline V gene data show CDR1 as KGHDR and CDR2 as SFDVKD. V was clipped by 6 bases and J by 0 bases, with 11 bases between them. CDR3 size: 16 residues. The CDR3 sequence is CATSLDSLSGANVLTF. DNA of the CDR3: TGTGCCACCAGTCTCGATAGCCTCTCTGGGGCCAACGTCCTGACTTTC.

Concerning this clonotype itself: As the CDR3 is not closed by the conserved phenylalanine or tryptophan, this likely results from a read error. No DNA is shown, since the ends of the CDR3 on it are uncertain; the CDR3 is the one TCRdb lists. V usage is TRBV7-8 and J usage is TRBJ2-3. The CDR3 extends over 8 residues, inclusive of both ends. Germline-derived CDR1 and CDR2 are SGHVS and FQNEAQ. The CDR3 loop is CASSLGAV.

CDR3 in amino acids: CSARVDRVGSPLHF. CDR3 sequence (DNA): TGCAGTGCTAGAGTTGACAGGGTGGGTTCACCCCTCCACTTT. The V call is TRBV20-1, the J call TRBJ1-6, with TRBD1 identical over 7 bases. The CDR3 has 14 residues. Germline V gene sequence: CDR1 DFQATT, CDR2 SNEGSKA (reference sequence). V lost 1 base and J lost 9; bases outside the gene matches: 6.

In this sample, this clonotype turned up a few times. The chain is built from TRBV20-1 and TRBJ2-1, with D possibly matching TRBD2 (5 bases). This CDR3 has 11 residues. V lost 3 bases and J lost 7, with 7 bases in between. Germline V lookup: CDR1 DFQATT, CDR2 SNEGSKA (reference sequence). The CDR3 region is CSARRDNEQFF. CDR3 sequence (DNA): TGCAGTGCTAGGAGGGATAATGAGCAGTTCTTC.

Details on this clonotype: This may arise from a read error, as a much more abundant clone is one base away. The V call is TRBV5-1, the J call TRBJ2-2; D unresolved. The CDR3 sequence is 16 residues long. Germline-derived CDR1 and CDR2 are SGHRS and YFSETQ. Written as DNA, the CDR3 is TGCGCCGGCAGCCCCGCTGATTTCCCGAACACCGGGGAGCTGTTTTTT. Translation gives CAGSPADFPNTGELFF.

The chain links TRBV2 to TRBJ2-5, with D perhaps TRBD2 (5 bases). The V and J ends lost 6 bases and 1 base respectively, with 9 bases between them. The CDR3 is made up of 13 amino acids. The germline V gene encodes CDR1 SNHLY and CDR2 FYNNEI. CDR3 sequence reads: CASSAGVQETQYF. For the CDR3, the DNA is TGTGCCAGCAGCGCCGGGGTCCAAGAGACCCAGTACTTC.

V gene TRBV10-3 combines with J gene TRBJ2-7; tentative D call: TRBD1 (6 bases). The CDR3 is 14 amino acids. V lost 0 bases and J lost 3, with 9 bases in between. Germline values: CDR1 ENHRY, CDR2 SYGVKD. CDR3 protein: CAISESRDNYEQYV. CDR3 DNA: TGTGCCATCAGTGAGTCGAGGGACAACTACGAGCAGTACGTC.

This clonotype was observed a handful of times. The rearrangement links TRBV18 to TRBJ2-7; perhaps TRBD2 as D (5 bases). The CDR3 has 14 amino acids. Trimming cost V 3 bases and J 0 bases, with 9 bases left between them. Germline CDR1 reads KGHSH; CDR2 reads LQKENI. The chain's CDR3 is CASSPRGISYEQYF. DNA of the CDR3: TGTGCCAGCTCACCCCGGGGAATCTCCTACGAGCAGTACTTC.

This clonotype was seen ten or more times. The J gene is TRBJ2-7, the V gene TRBV20-1, with D maybe TRBD1 (6 bases). The CDR3 spans 14 residues. Germline V lookup: CDR1 DFQATT, CDR2 SNEGSKA (reference sequence). V was trimmed by 3 bases and J by 3 bases, leaving 15 bases between them. Written as DNA, the CDR3 is TGCAGTGCTAGCCCTGGGGGCGAGGGCTACGAGCAGTACTTC. Translating it yields CSASPGGEGYEQYF.

The chain links TRBV15 to TRBJ1-6; tentatively, D is TRBD1 (5 bases). The CDR3 covers 15 residues. Germline V gives CDR1 LNHNV, CDR2 YYDKDF (reference sequence). V was trimmed by 2 bases and J by 1 base, leaving 6 bases between them. CDR3 sequence: CATSRQGSYNSPLHF. CDR3 bases: TGTGCCACCAGCAGACAGGGTTCCTATAATTCACCCCTCCACTTT.

On this clonotype itself: The junction departs from germline at one end; a sequencing error may be responsible. The chain recombines TRBV5-8 with TRBJ2-7, with 9 bases identical to TRBD1. The CDR3 is 15 amino acids. CDR1 is SGHTS and CDR2 is YDEGEE in the germline V gene. The CDR3 sequence is CASSPATGGNYEQYF. CDR3 DNA: TGCGCCAGCAGCCCGGCGACAGGGGGTAACTACGAGCAGTACTTC.

This clonotype was observed at least ten times. The genes are TRBV11-2 and TRBJ2-5, with 11 bases fitting TRBD2. V was clipped by 5 bases and J by 3 bases; unmatched bases: 2. CDR1 SGHAT and CDR2 FQNNGV come from the germline V gene. The CDR3 runs 14 residues. The CDR3 sequence: CASSPGLAEETQYF. In nucleotides, the CDR3 is TGTGCCAGCAGCCCGGGACTAGCGGAAGAGACCCAGTACTTC.

At least ten counts were recorded for this clonotype. The CDR3 here is CASSELSPSNEKLFF. The CDR3, as DNA: TGTGCCAGCAGTGAACTAAGTCCGTCTAATGAAAAACTGTTTTTT. This chain uses TRBV2 with TRBJ1-4; D not certain. Trimming cost V 2 bases and J 3 bases, with 10 bases left between them. Germline CDR1 reads SNHLY; CDR2 reads FYNNEI. The CDR3 consists of 15 residues.

The CDR3 DNA reads TGTGCCAGCAGTTACTCTCAGGGTGGGACTGAAGCTTTCTTT. It translates to CASSYSQGGTEAFF. The chain is built from TRBV6-6 and TRBJ1-1; tentative D call: TRBD1 (5 bases). Looked up from germline, CDR1 is MNHNY and CDR2 is SVGAGI (reference sequence). Between the trimmed V and J ends, which lost 0 bases and 5 bases, there was a span of 10 bases. This CDR3 is 14 amino acids long.

Details on this clonotype: At one boundary the junction diverges from the germline segment, which might be a read error. The J gene is TRBJ2-2, the V gene TRBV24-1, with D tentatively TRBD1 or TRBD2 (5 bases each). The CDR3 length is 17 residues. Germline V gene data show CDR1 as KGHDR and CDR2 as SFDVKD. CDR3 protein: CATSASRVASRTREPFF. The CDR3 DNA is TGTGCCACCAGTGCCTCCAGGGTAGCCTCGAGGACCAGGGAGCCGTTTTTT.

The V gene is TRBV5-5, the J gene TRBJ1-6; perhaps TRBD1 as D (5 bases). The CDR3 spans 16 residues. Trimming took off 3 bases at V and 11 bases at J, with 21 bases between the two ends. The V gene's germline CDR1 is SGHKS and CDR2 YYEKEE (reference sequence). Written as DNA, the CDR3 is TGTGCCAGCAGCTGGCGGGACGGGTTGGGCAGTACACCCCTCCACTTT. Encoded protein: CASSWRDGLGSTPLHF. Supplemented by reference TRBV5-5 and TRBJ1-6, the full variable domain reads DAGVTQSPTHLIKTRGQQVTLRCSPISGHKSVSWYQQVLGQGPQFIFQYYEKEERGRGNFPDRFSARQFPNYSSELNVNALLLGDSALYLCASSWRDGLGSTPLHFGNGTRLTVT.

This chain uses TRBV19 with TRBJ2-1; D ambiguous. The length of the CDR3 is 17 residues. Trimming shortened V by 7 bases and J by 7 bases, and 26 bases separated the two germline ends. The germline CDR1 and CDR2 sequences are LNHDA and SQIVND (reference sequence). The CDR3 DNA sequence: TGTGCCAGTATCCCCCCATTGGGTACAAGAAGGGATAATGAGCAGTTCTTC. Protein: CASIPPLGTRRDNEQFF.